This TCR beta chain emerged from a study of blood T cell repertoires in COVID-19. Original data processing: Researchers report that nucleated cell counts were estimated from reference gene primer amplification. Repertoires were generated with immunoSEQ multiplex PCR, while TCRdb's copy carries only in-frame clones and drops some. V, J and clone size reflect that table, while D and trimming were determined from the DNA. The table shows roughly 520,000 clones, with around 89% occurring only once. The CDR3 totals 15 residues. Trimming stripped 4 bases from V and 5 bases from J, with 15 bases between. Germline loops: CDR1 SGHTA, CDR2 FQGNSA. Participants' reported clinical history set cohort assignment.

This clonotype was obtained from a woman in her thirties or forties who had recovered from COVID-19. The genes are TRBV7-2 and TRBJ1-5; TRBD1 might be the D (5 bases). The specimen was PBMCs or T cells enriched from blood (not recorded which). CDR3 loop: CASSSDRSPHQPQHF. Here the CDR3 DNA reads TGTGCCAGCAGCTCAGACAGATCCCCTCATCAGCCCCAGCATTTT.